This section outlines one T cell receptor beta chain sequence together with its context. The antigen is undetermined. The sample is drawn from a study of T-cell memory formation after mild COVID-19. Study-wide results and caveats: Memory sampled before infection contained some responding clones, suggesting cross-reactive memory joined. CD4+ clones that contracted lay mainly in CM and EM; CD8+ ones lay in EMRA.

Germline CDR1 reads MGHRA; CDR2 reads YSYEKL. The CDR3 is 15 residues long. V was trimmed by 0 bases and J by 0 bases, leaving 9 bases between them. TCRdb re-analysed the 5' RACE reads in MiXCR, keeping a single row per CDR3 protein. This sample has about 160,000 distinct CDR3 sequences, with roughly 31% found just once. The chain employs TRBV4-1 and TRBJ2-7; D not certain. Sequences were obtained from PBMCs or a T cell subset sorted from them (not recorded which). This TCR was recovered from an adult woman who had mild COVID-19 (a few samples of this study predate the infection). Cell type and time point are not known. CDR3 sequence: CASSQDWTPSYEQYF. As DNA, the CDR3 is TGCGCCAGCAGCCAAGATTGGACGCCCTCCTACGAGCAGTACTTC.